This T cell receptor beta chain was sequenced in a study of regulatory dendritic cells for organ transplantation (dated by TCRdb to about 2017). Regarding the complete study: Sorted naive and memory CD4+ and CD8+ T cells had their TCRbeta repertoires sequenced both before and after allostimulation with either regulatory or mature dendritic cells. Beyond this particular receptor, the publication reports: Allostimulation expanded memory CD8+ clones in both subjects, but regulatory dendritic cells appeared to induce more limited expansion than mature dendritic cells. Among the resting subsets, memory CD8+ T cells contained the most alloreactive TCR clonotypes. Only two subjects were sequenced, and the authors noted considerable between-individual heterogeneity in the alloreactive memory CD8+ T cell pool. Repertoires were highly diverse in naive CD4+ and CD8+ T cells, less diverse in memory cells, and most oligoclonal in memory CD8+ cells.

TCRbeta CDR3 regions were amplified by multiplexed two-step PCR using Vbeta-specific forward primers and Jbeta-specific reverse primers. TCRbeta libraries were sequenced on an Illumina instrument through the immunoSEQ service. Turning to the authors' computational methods: V, D and J genes were assigned using IMGT annotation, and counts were corrected for multiplex PCR bias using synthetic CDR3 analogues. The immunoSEQ Analyzer calculated repertoire clonality as one minus the normalized Shannon entropy. Fisher's exact test with Benjamini-Hochberg false discovery rate control was used to define clonal expansion, with two-tailed P<0.01. The source is immuneACCESS, and TCRdb retained only in-frame sequences with V and J called. Part of the clones is not carried over; for the studies checked, unresolved V genes explain less than half of this, and the remainder is unexplained. V and J calls and clone size are as listed in that table; D and trimming were resolved from the DNA. For this sample the table gives 30,000 or so clones, of which approximately 80% were detected only once. Together, the top ten hold around 0.1% of the sample.

FACS was used to sort naive T cells as CD45RA+ cells and memory T cells as CD45RO+ CD4+ or CD8+ cells. The T cells used for TCR sequencing were obtained from two healthy control subjects. Unstimulated sorted T cell subsets served as baseline controls for the mixed lymphocyte reactions. The Qiagen DNeasy Blood & Tissue Kit was used to extract genomic DNA. Clipping removes 5 bases from V and 3 bases from J, with 3 as the unmatched junction base count. The germline V gene (reference sequence) provides CDR1 LNHDA and CDR2 SQIVND. The CDR3 spans 15 residues, from the cysteine through the phenylalanine. Only the CDR3 portion is preserved as DNA: 45 bases, with reading frame beginning at the first base. Regarding this clone: Its antigen is currently not known. Base qualities are not at hand, and no much larger clone is one base apart.

The material sequenced was naive CD4+ T cells from blood. Reading the label with the study, this specimen's cell subset or site is: CD45RA+ naive T cells. The receptor was isolated from a human donor in good health. The sequence is built from TRBV19 and TRBJ2-1, with 11 middle bases fitting TRBD2. The nucleotide sequence is TGTGCCAGTAGTGCACTAGCGGGGGTCTACAATGAGCAGTTCTTC. This codes for CASSALAGVYNEQFF.